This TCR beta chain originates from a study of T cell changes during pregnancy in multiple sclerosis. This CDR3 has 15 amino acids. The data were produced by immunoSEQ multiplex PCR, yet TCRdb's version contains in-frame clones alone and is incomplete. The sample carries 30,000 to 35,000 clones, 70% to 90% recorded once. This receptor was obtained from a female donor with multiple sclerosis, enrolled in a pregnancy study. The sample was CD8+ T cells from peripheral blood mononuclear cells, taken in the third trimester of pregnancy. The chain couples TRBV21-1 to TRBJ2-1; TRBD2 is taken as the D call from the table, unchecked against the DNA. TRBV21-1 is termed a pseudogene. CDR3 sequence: CATRRENAAYNEQFF. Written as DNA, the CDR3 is TGTGCCACTCGGAGGGAGAATGCGGCCTACAATGAGCAGTTCTTC.